The 27 T cell receptor beta chains below were found in one sample sequenced in a study of technical replicates of blood from a few donors. Assay used: immunoSEQ multiplex PCR; TCRdb lists only in-frame clones, some missing. The sample consists of 15,000 or so clones, around four fifths of them appearing once. Sequencing was carried out using PBMCs. These TCRs come from a human donor in good health.

J is TRBJ2-5 and V is TRBV18, with 7 bases identical to TRBD2. The CDR3 spans 16 residues. Germline V lookup: CDR1 KGHSH, CDR2 LQKENI. V lost 3 bases, J lost 0 bases, and 7 bases stayed unmatched. The CDR3 is CASSPINSGYQETQYF. CDR3 bases: TGTGCCAGCTCACCTATTAATAGCGGGTACCAAGAGACCCAGTACTTC.

V is TRBV7-6 and J is TRBJ2-1, with TRBD2 matching over 8 bases. CDR1 and CDR2 (germline): SGHVS, FNYEAQ. V was clipped by 1 base and J by 0 bases; unmatched bases: 5. The CDR3 is 17 residues long. CDR3 in amino acids: CASSLGGAGASYNEQFF. DNA for the CDR3: TGTGCCAGCAGCTTAGGAGGAGCGGGAGCCTCCTACAATGAGCAGTTCTTC.

The chain uses TRBV7-3 and TRBJ2-1; no clear D gene. Germline CDR1 and CDR2: SGHTA and FQGTGA. V was clipped by 5 bases and J by 0 bases, with 14 bases between them. This CDR3 contains 16 residues. This chain's CDR3 is CASSPSMSASYNEQFF. In nucleotides, the CDR3 is TGTGCCAGCAGCCCGTCTATGAGTGCCTCCTACAATGAGCAGTTCTTC.

The chain recombines TRBV5-8 with TRBJ2-1, with 7 bases identical to TRBD2. The germline CDR1 and CDR2 sequences are SGHTS and YDEGEE. The CDR3 loop spans 11 amino acids. V lost 7 bases, J lost 5 bases, and 0 bases stayed unmatched. CDR3 DNA: TGTGCCAGCCGGGGGGACAATGAGCAGTTCTTC. Its translation: CASRGDNEQFF.

This chain connects TRBV5-6 to TRBJ1-1; D is uncertain. V lost 4 bases and J lost 1, with 11 bases in between. Germline V lookup: CDR1 SGHDT, CDR2 YYEEEE. The CDR3 spans 14 residues. The CDR3 DNA reads as TGTGCCAGCAGCCCAGGAATCTCGAACACTGAAGCTTTCTTT. It specifies CASSPGISNTEAFF.

The chain joins TRBV5-6 to TRBJ1-4; no reliable D call. This CDR3 comprises 13 residues. V lost 2 bases, J lost 4 bases, and 6 bases lay in between. Looked up from germline, CDR1 is SGHDT and CDR2 is YYEEEE. CDR3 bases: TGTGCCAGCAGCTTATACTATAATGAAAAACTGTTTTTT. Its translation: CASSLYYNEKLFF.

The gene calls are TRBV7-9 and TRBJ2-1; weak D call: TRBD2 (6 bases). CDR3 length equals 12 residues. Germline CDR1 is SEHNR and CDR2 is FQNEAQ (reference sequence). V lost 5 bases and J lost 9, with 11 bases in between. The CDR3 nucleotides read TGTGCCAGCAGCCTGTTGGGGGGTGAGCAGTTCTTC. Its translation is CASSLLGGEQFF.

The chain has TRBV6-5 and TRBJ1-5; D is possibly TRBD1 (5 bases). The germline CDR1 and CDR2 sequences are MNHEY and SVGAGI. V was cut by 6 bases and J by 5 bases, with 17 bases left in between. The CDR3 consists of 15 residues. In DNA form, the CDR3 reads TGTGCCAGCAGCTCTGACAGCCAAAGGTATCAGCCCCAGCATTTT. Amino acid sequence: CASSSDSQRYQPQHF.

As concerns this clone: The junction differs from germline at one of its ends, possibly a read error. The chain carries TRBV11-3 and TRBJ2-2; D unclear. CDR3 length equals 13 residues. CDR1 SGHNT and CDR2 YENEEA come from the germline V gene. The CDR3 is CASSLEATGELFF. CDR3 DNA sequence: TGTGCCAGCAGCCTAGAGGCCACCGGGGAGCTGTTTTTT.

The chain has TRBV5-4 and TRBJ2-7; no clear D gene. With 1 base removed from V and 0 bases from J, the gap between germline ends came to 8 bases. The CDR3 sequence is 14 residues long. The V gene's germline CDR1 is SGHNT and CDR2 YYREEE (reference sequence). CDR3 residues: CASSLWANSYEQYF. The CDR3 bases are TGTGCCAGCAGCTTGTGGGCGAACTCCTACGAGCAGTACTTC.

V and J are TRBV27 and TRBJ2-7; D call uncertain. The CDR3 spans 12 residues. The V and J ends lost 3 bases and 1 base respectively, with 4 bases between them. Germline-derived CDR1 and CDR2 are MNHEY and SMNVEV (reference sequence). The CDR3 nucleotides are TGTGCCAGCAGTTTCAATTCCTACGAGCAGTACTTC. This translates into CASSFNSYEQYF.

In its sample, this clone was seen once. V usage is TRBV7-6 and J usage is TRBJ2-2; the match to TRBD2 covers 8 bases. The junction had 7 bases not matched to a gene; V was cut back by 4 bases and J by 0 bases. CDR3 length equals 17 residues. Germline-derived CDR1 and CDR2 are SGHVS and FNYEAQ. Here the CDR3 reads CASSSERESANTGELFF. The DNA for the CDR3 is TGTGCCAGCAGCTCAGAGCGGGAGTCCGCGAACACCGGGGAGCTGTTTTTT.

The chain is built from TRBV28 and TRBJ2-1, with 7 bases identical to TRBD2. Trimming took 2 bases from V and 3 from J; bases not matched to a gene: 4. CDR1 and CDR2 from the germline V gene are MDHEN and SYDVKM. This CDR3 is built from 15 residues. CDR3 sequence (DNA): TGTGCCAGCAGTTTAATGGCTAGCGGCTACAATGAGCAGTTCTTC. This codes for CASSLMASGYNEQFF.

The table lists this clone with a count of one. The chain joins TRBV21-1 to TRBJ2-2; the table's D call TRBD1 went unverified against the DNA. TRBV21-1 constitutes a pseudogene. The CDR3 has 16 residues. The CDR3 sequence is CASNSRDRAIPGELFF. The CDR3 bases are TGTGCCAGCAATAGTCGGGACAGGGCGATACCCGGGGAGCTGTTTTTT.

The V gene is TRBV29-1, the J gene TRBJ1-4; 7 bases fit TRBD1. Trimming took 4 bases from V and 4 from J; bases not matched to a gene: 9. Looked up from germline, CDR1 is SQVTM and CDR2 is ANQGSEA. This CDR3 comprises 15 residues. CDR3 sequence (DNA): TGCAGCGTTGCCCCGAGACAGGGCCTTAATGAAAAACTGTTTTTT. It specifies CSVAPRQGLNEKLFF. Full variable domain (outside the CDR3, taken from reference TRBV29-1 and TRBJ1-4): SAVISQKPSRDICQRGTSLTIQCQVDSQVTMMFWYRQQPGQSLTLIATANQGSEATYESGFVIDKFPISRPNLTFSTLTVSNMSPEDSSIYLCSVAPRQGLNEKLFFGSGTQLSVL.

The chain couples TRBV10-2 to TRBJ2-7; 9 bases agree with TRBD1. Trimming at V came to 3 bases and at J to 1 base, leaving 4 bases not matched to a gene. Germline-derived CDR1 and CDR2 are WSHSY and SAAADI. The CDR3 spans 15 residues. The CDR3 DNA reads as TGCGCCAGCAGTGACGTGGGGACAGGGTCCTACGAGCAGTACTTC. It codes for CASSDVGTGSYEQYF.

The rearrangement uses TRBV7-2 and TRBJ2-3; no firm D call. CDR3 length: 15 amino acids. V gave up 2 bases and J gave up 0 bases, with 9 bases separating them. Germline values: CDR1 SGHTA, CDR2 FQGNSA. This CDR3 is CASSLNSPSTDTQYF. The CDR3 region has the DNA TGTGCCAGCAGCTTAAACTCCCCTAGCACAGATACGCAGTATTTT.

The chain employs TRBV29-1 and TRBJ1-1; 11 bases are shared with TRBD1. The CDR3 has 16 residues. Germline assignment: CDR1 SQVTM and CDR2 ANQGSEA. V trimming: 6 bases; J trimming: 6 bases; junction bases outside the gene matches: 15. The CDR3 protein is CSVTPQLGTGGSEAFF. CDR3 nucleotide sequence: TGCAGCGTGACACCTCAACTCGGGACAGGGGGTTCTGAAGCTTTCTTT.

This clone was seen only a few times. The V gene is TRBV19, the J gene TRBJ1-1; TRBD1 matches 10 bases. Trimming took 7 bases from V and 5 from J; bases not matched to a gene: 7. Germline CDR1 and CDR2: LNHDA and SQIVND (reference sequence). The CDR3 is made up of 14 amino acids. CDR3 coding DNA: TGTGCCAGTATTGGGGGACAGGGGAGGACTGAAGCTTTCTTT. This gives the protein CASIGGQGRTEAFF. Full variable domain (outside the CDR3, taken from reference TRBV19 and TRBJ1-1): DGGITQSPKYLFRKEGQNVTLSCEQNLNHDAMYWYRQDPGQGLRLIYYSQIVNDFQKGDIAEGYSVSREKKESFPLTVTSAQKNPTAFYLCASIGGQGRTEAFFGQGTRLTVV.

The chain is built from TRBV5-1 and TRBJ1-4; 7 nucleotides agree with TRBD1. The germline CDR1 and CDR2 sequences are SGHRS and YFSETQ. Trimming took 6 bases from V and 5 from J; bases not matched to a gene: 16. This CDR3 has 17 residues. The CDR3 spells CASKLRITGDSNEKLFF. Here the CDR3 DNA reads TGCGCCAGCAAGCTAAGAATTACAGGGGACTCGAATGAAAAACTGTTTTTT.

CDR3 residues: CASSPGLAGVGTQYF. For the CDR3, the DNA is TGTGCCAGTAGTCCCGGACTAGCGGGAGTTGGGACCCAGTACTTC. This chain links TRBV19 with TRBJ2-5; 13 bases are a match to TRBD2. After removal of 5 bases from V and 7 bases from J, the junction contained 7 bases not matched to a gene. The CDR3 is made up of 15 amino acids. CDR1 and CDR2 (germline): LNHDA, SQIVND (reference sequence).

The genes are TRBV4-1 and TRBJ2-5, with TRBD1 identical over 8 bases. The germline gives CDR1 MGHRA, CDR2 YSYEKL. This CDR3 is 13 amino acids long. V shed 4 bases, J shed 4 bases, and the junction held 2 bases outside the gene matches. Written as DNA, the CDR3 is TGCGCCAGCAGCCGCGACAGGGGAGAGACCCAGTACTTC. Its protein product is CASSRDRGETQYF.

This sequence joins TRBV6-5 and TRBJ2-3; D might be TRBD2 (6 bases). Trimming stripped 2 bases from V and 4 bases from J, with 13 bases between. Per germline, CDR1 MNHEY and CDR2 SVGAGI. The CDR3 has 15 residues. CDR3 sequence reads: CASSYESGRADTQYF. CDR3 nucleotide sequence: TGTGCCAGCAGTTACGAAAGCGGGCGCGCAGATACGCAGTATTTT.

The chain joins TRBV6-6 to TRBJ1-3; a possible D gene is TRBD1 (6 bases). Germline V gene sequence: CDR1 MNHNY, CDR2 SVGAGI (reference sequence). V dropped 2 bases and J dropped 2 bases, with 10 bases sitting between them. This CDR3 region has 15 residues. CDR3 amino acids: CASSYEGVAGNTIYF. For the CDR3, the DNA is TGTGCCAGCAGTTACGAGGGGGTCGCTGGAAACACCATATATTTT.

The genes are TRBV19 and TRBJ1-1; D might be TRBD1 (6 bases). Between the trimmed V and J ends, which lost 5 bases and 4 bases, there was a span of 14 bases. This CDR3 contains 14 residues. From germline, CDR1 is LNHDA and CDR2 SQIVND (reference sequence). The DNA of the CDR3 is TGTGCCAGTAGTCTACAGGGACCGGGCACTGAAGCTTTCTTT. Its protein is CASSLQGPGTEAFF.

The chain employs TRBV19 and TRBJ1-2, with 9 bases aligning to TRBD1. The CDR3 is made up of 13 amino acids. Trimming cost V 6 bases and J 6 bases; bases outside gene matches: 5. CDR1 is LNHDA and CDR2 is SQIVND in the germline V gene (reference sequence). CDR3 bases: TGTGCCAGTAGGGACGGACAGGGGCATGGCTACACCTTC. Its translation is CASRDGQGHGYTF.

The rearrangement uses TRBV10-1 and TRBJ2-7, with 9 bases matching TRBD1. This CDR3 spans 14 amino acids. CDR1 and CDR2 from the germline V gene are WNHNN and SYGVQD (reference sequence). V gave up 2 bases and J gave up 6 bases; unmatched junction bases: 5. CDR3 DNA sequence: TGCGCCAGCAGTGAGGGGACAGGGCCCCGCGAGCAGTACTTC. Amino acids: CASSEGTGPREQYF.